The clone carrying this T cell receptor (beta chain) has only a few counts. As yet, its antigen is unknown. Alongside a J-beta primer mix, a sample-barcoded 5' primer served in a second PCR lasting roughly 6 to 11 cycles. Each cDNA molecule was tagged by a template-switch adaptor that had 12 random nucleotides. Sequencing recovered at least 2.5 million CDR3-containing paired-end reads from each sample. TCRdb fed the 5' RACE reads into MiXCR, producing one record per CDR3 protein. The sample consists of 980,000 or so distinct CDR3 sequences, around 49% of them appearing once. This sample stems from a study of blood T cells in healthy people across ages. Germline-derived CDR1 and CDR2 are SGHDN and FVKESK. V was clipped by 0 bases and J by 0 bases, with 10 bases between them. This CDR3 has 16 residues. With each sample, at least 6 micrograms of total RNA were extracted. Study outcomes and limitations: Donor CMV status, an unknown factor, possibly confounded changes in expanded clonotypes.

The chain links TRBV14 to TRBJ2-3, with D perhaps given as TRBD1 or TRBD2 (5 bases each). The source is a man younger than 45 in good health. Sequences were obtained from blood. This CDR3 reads CASSQDPGPSTDTQYF. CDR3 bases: TGTGCCAGCAGCCAAGATCCGGGGCCGAGCACAGATACGCAGTATTTT.